This T cell receptor beta chain was identified during a study of PD-L1 blockade in urothelial cancer. Turning to the study itself: Blood samples had a median of 141,255 T cells. The study, taken as a whole, reports: Sub-median blood TCR clonality before treatment predicted longer survival. Durable benefit was linked to greater 3-week expansion of tumor-associated blood clones.

Regarding this clone: Its antigen is still unknown.

Only in-frame clones appear in the TCRdb table, and some are missing; sequencing was by immunoSEQ multiplex PCR. Among about 110,000 clones listed, around 85% were seen once. Diagnoses among patients were locally advanced or metastatic urothelial carcinoma. The germline CDR1 and CDR2 sequences are KGHSH and LQKENI. V trimming: 5 bases; J trimming: 2 bases; junction bases outside the gene matches: 0. CDR3 length equals 13 residues. The chain has TRBV18 and TRBJ2-1; 7 nucleotides match TRBD1. This TCR was sampled from a man over 45 with urothelial cancer. The source was PBMCs, collected around atezolizumab (anti-PD-L1) treatment. CDR3 loop: CASSGTAYNEQFF. CDR3 in DNA: TGTGCCAGCTCAGGGACAGCCTACAATGAGCAGTTCTTC.